There are a few counts of the clone carrying this TCR beta chain. Its specificity is unknown. The data were obtained in a study of T cells after yellow fever vaccination. Points from the study as a whole: By day 5 rather than day 15, the secondary response had peaked, though it was weaker.

TCRdb re-derived calls from the 5' RACE reads in MiXCR, one entry per CDR3 protein. The sample consists of about 170,000 distinct CDR3 sequences, 6.2% of them appearing once. V dropped 1 base and J dropped 1 base, with 7 bases sitting between them. The CDR3 runs to 15 residues. CDR1 is MGHDK, CDR2 SYGVNS, per germline. This clonotype was obtained from a man aged 18 to 30 who received the YFV17D yellow fever vaccine. The source material was CD4+ T cells sorted from PBMCs, sampled on the day of the first yellow fever vaccination. The V and J genes are TRBV25-1 and TRBJ2-2, with D hard to call. As DNA, the CDR3 is TGTGCCAGCAGTGAATCGGGCCAGAACACCGGGGAGCTGTTTTTT. Its protein product is CASSESGQNTGELFF.